This passage covers 28 T cell receptor beta chains from one sample sequenced in a study of blood T cell repertoires in COVID-19. Clones were read by immunoSEQ multiplex PCR, and TCRdb kept only the in-frame ones, dropping some. The sample includes some 90,000 clones, over 70% seen only once; the top ten take roughly 19%. Material: peripheral blood. The receptor set was obtained from a human donor in a cohort sampled during active COVID-19.

CDR3 bases: TGCAGCGTCGATACCGGACAGGGGTGGACTGAAGCTTTCTTT. This gives the protein CSVDTGQGWTEAFF. The chain carries TRBV29-1 and TRBJ1-1, with 9 bases that match TRBD1. This CDR3 comprises 14 residues. Trimming removed 6 bases from V and 5 bases from J; junction bases left unmatched: 10. Germline V gene sequence: CDR1 SQVTM, CDR2 ANQGSEA.

The chain has TRBV7-2 and TRBJ2-1; the match to TRBD2 covers 10 bases. The CDR3 consists of 14 residues. After removal of 4 bases from V and 6 bases from J, the junction contained 3 bases not matched to a gene. Germline lookup yields CDR1 SGHTA and CDR2 FQGNSA. CDR3 in DNA: TGTGCCAGCAGCTCCTCTAGCGGGAGCAATGAGCAGTTCTTC. It encodes CASSSSSGSNEQFF.

This chain joins TRBV28 and TRBJ1-2, with D perhaps matching TRBD1 (5 bases). The CDR3 loop spans 13 amino acids. Deletions cut 6 bases from V and 6 bases from J, with 14 bases between. Germline V lookup: CDR1 MDHEN, CDR2 SYDVKM. The CDR3 here is CASSLDSPDGYTF. CDR3 DNA: TGTGCCAGCAGCCTAGACAGTCCAGATGGCTACACCTTC.

The chain carries TRBV5-1 and TRBJ1-2; D unclear. The length of the CDR3 is 14 residues. Trimming pared 0 bases from V and 8 bases from J, leaving 14 bases between. In germline, CDR1 is SGHRS, CDR2 YFSETQ. The CDR3 protein is CASSLAVLEVGYTF. The CDR3 coding sequence is TGCGCCAGCAGCTTGGCTGTGCTGGAGGTGGGCTACACCTTC.

V gene TRBV10-3 combines with J gene TRBJ1-1; a weak D match, TRBD1 (6 bases). This CDR3 region has 14 residues. Trimming cost V 0 bases and J 7 bases, with 12 bases left between them. Germline V gene lookup returns CDR1 ENHRY and CDR2 SYGVKD. CDR3: CAISESTRGGEAFF. Here the CDR3 DNA reads TGTGCCATCAGTGAGTCGACGCGAGGGGGTGAAGCTTTCTTT.

In its sample, this clone was seen once. The rearrangement uses TRBV6-6 and TRBJ1-4, with D hard to call. V was cut by 6 bases and J by 8 bases, with 19 bases left in between. CDR1 is MNHNY and CDR2 is SVGAGI in the germline V gene (reference sequence). This CDR3 is 15 amino acids long. The CDR3 DNA is TGTGCCAGCAGCCCCTTCGGTAGGGAGGCGGAAAAACTGTTTTTT. Translation: CASSPFGREAEKLFF.

The genes are TRBV5-5 and TRBJ2-7, with D perhaps TRBD1 (6 bases). From germline, CDR1 is SGHKS and CDR2 YYEKEE (reference sequence). Trimming left V 0 bases short and J 4 bases short, with 14 bases between. This CDR3 has 15 residues. The CDR3 DNA sequence: TGTGCCAGCAGCTTGGTGCAGGACAGAATTTACGAGCAGTACTTC. Its translation: CASSLVQDRIYEQYF.

This rearrangement joins TRBV6-6 to TRBJ1-5; 10 bases align to TRBD1. V shed 5 bases and J 3 bases; nucleotides not matched to a gene: 16. Looked up from germline, CDR1 is MNHNY and CDR2 is SVGAGI (reference sequence). The CDR3 has 19 residues. CDR3 sequence: CASSPRTGGFGIHNQPQHF. In DNA, the CDR3 is TGTGCCAGCAGTCCGAGGACAGGGGGGTTTGGCATTCACAATCAGCCCCAGCATTTT.

This sequence joins TRBV19 and TRBJ1-1, with 8 nucleotides matching TRBD1. Germline assignment: CDR1 LNHDA and CDR2 SQIVND (reference sequence). CDR3 length: 15 amino acids. Unmatched junction bases numbered 4, after V lost 4 bases and J lost 0 bases. CDR3 sequence: CASSRQGALNTEAFF. CDR3 coding DNA: TGTGCCAGTAGTAGGCAGGGGGCCCTGAACACTGAAGCTTTCTTT.

The V call is TRBV30, the J call TRBJ2-1, with 8 bases aligning to TRBD2. Germline loops: CDR1 GTSNPN, CDR2 SVGIG (reference sequence). The CDR3 has 12 residues. The CDR3 coding sequence is TGTGCAAGGGAGCGGGAGAACAATGAGCAGTTCTTC. It translates to CARERENNEQFF.

The chain has TRBV18 and TRBJ2-7; the match to TRBD1 covers 11 bases. V was pared by 4 bases and J by 6 bases, with 5 bases of the junction left unmatched. The germline V gene encodes CDR1 KGHSH and CDR2 LQKENI. The length of the CDR3 is 14 residues. The CDR3 region is CASSLGQGALEQYF. CDR3 sequence (DNA): TGTGCCAGCTCACTCGGACAGGGGGCACTCGAGCAGTACTTC.

The V and J genes are TRBV10-2 and TRBJ1-1, with 10 nucleotides matching TRBD1. The J segment lost 4 bases and the V segment lost 6 bases, leaving 11 bases of the junction unmatched. The CDR3 has 16 residues. Germline V CDR1 and CDR2: WSHSY, SAAADI. The CDR3 here is CASRDRQGATGTEAFF. CDR3 sequence (DNA): TGCGCCAGCAGGGATAGACAGGGGGCCACGGGCACTGAAGCTTTCTTT.

This chain links TRBV7-2 with TRBJ1-2; D not certain. In germline, CDR1 is SGHTA, CDR2 FQGNSA. The CDR3 sequence is 16 residues long. Trimming removed 1 base from V and 8 bases from J, with 20 bases in between. The CDR3 DNA reads TGTGCCAGCAGCTTAGTCTGGCCCCCGGGGAAAACGGGCTACACCTTC. It translates to CASSLVWPPGKTGYTF.

The sample holds a few counts of this clone. V and J are TRBV6-5 and TRBJ2-2; D is unclear. The CDR3 totals 15 residues. Between the trimmed V and J ends, which lost 4 bases and 1 base, there was a span of 10 bases. The germline CDR1 and CDR2 sequences are MNHEY and SVGAGI. The CDR3 DNA follows: TGTGCCAGCAGTTCCACGCACAGGAACACCGGGGAGCTGTTTTTT. It codes for CASSSTHRNTGELFF.

This chain uses TRBV6-5 with TRBJ1-2; the match to TRBD1 covers 9 bases. The CDR3 contains 15 residues. V lost 4 bases to trimming and J lost 2 bases; unmatched junction nucleotides: 5. Germline CDR1 MNHEY, CDR2 SVGAGI. The DNA for the CDR3 is TGTGCCAGCAGTTTCTCCGGGACAGGGAACTATGGCTACACCTTC. Residues: CASSFSGTGNYGYTF.

J is TRBJ1-5 and V is TRBV7-2; 7 nucleotides match TRBD1. CDR3 length: 13 amino acids. The J segment lost 7 bases and the V segment lost 5 bases, leaving 5 bases of the junction unmatched. The V gene's germline CDR1 is SGHTA and CDR2 FQGNSA. Here the CDR3 reads CASSLQGRQPQHF. The CDR3 nucleotides are TGTGCCAGCAGCCTACAGGGGCGGCAGCCCCAGCATTTT.

This clone came up once. The chain joins TRBV9 to TRBJ2-5; 8 bases match TRBD2. J was trimmed by 5 bases and V by 2 bases; bases with no gene match: 11. This CDR3 comprises 16 residues. Germline CDR1 SGDLS, CDR2 YYNGEE. Here the CDR3 DNA reads TGTGCCAGCAGCGTCCTTTCCGGGAGGGCCGGGGAGACCCAGTACTTC. Translating it yields CASSVLSGRAGETQYF.

This chain joins TRBV2 and TRBJ2-5, with D tentatively TRBD1 (6 bases). This CDR3 has 13 residues. V lost 4 bases, J lost 4 bases, and 10 bases lay in between. Looked up from germline, CDR1 is SNHLY and CDR2 is FYNNEI. The CDR3 protein is CASSGYRVETQYF. The CDR3 bases are TGTGCCAGCAGTGGATACAGGGTAGAGACCCAGTACTTC.

This rearrangement joins TRBV11-3 to TRBJ2-5; D call uncertain. CDR1 is SGHNT, CDR2 YENEEA, per germline. CDR3 size: 14 residues. The V and J ends lost 0 bases and 1 base respectively, with 6 bases between them. The CDR3 DNA follows: TGTGCCAGCAGCTTAGATCGGTTCCAAGAGACCCAGTACTTC. It codes for CASSLDRFQETQYF.

This clone occurred once. The chain carries TRBV19 and TRBJ2-7; D is perhaps TRBD2 (6 bases). Germline CDR1 and CDR2: LNHDA and SQIVND (reference sequence). Trimming pared 4 bases from V and 3 bases from J, leaving 13 bases between. The CDR3 runs 14 residues. The CDR3 reads CASSRSGPRYEQYF. The CDR3 nucleotides read TGTGCCAGTAGTAGAAGCGGGCCCCGCTACGAGCAGTACTTC.

This rearrangement joins TRBV14 to TRBJ2-1; D is ambiguous. The V gene lost 5 bases and the J gene lost 8 bases, with 10 bases spanning the gap. CDR3 size: 12 residues. Per germline, CDR1 SGHDN and CDR2 FVKESK. The CDR3 coding sequence is TGTGCCAGCAGCTCAACCCGGGATGAGCAGTTCTTC. This translates into CASSSTRDEQFF.

The genes are TRBV7-8 and TRBJ2-3, with D unclear. The CDR3 runs to 14 residues. The V gene's germline CDR1 is SGHVS and CDR2 FQNEAQ. Trimming removed 2 bases from V and 2 bases from J, with 8 bases in between. CDR3 in DNA: TGTGCCAGCAGCTTACAGGCTACCACAGATACGCAGTATTTT. Protein product: CASSLQATTDTQYF. Full variable domain (remainder filled in from reference TRBV7-8 and TRBJ2-3): GAGVSQSPRYKVAKRGQDVALRCDPISGHVSLFWYQQALGQGPEFLTYFQNEAQLDKSGLPSDRFFAERPEGSVSTLKIQRTQQEDSAVYLCASSLQATTDTQYFGPGTRLTVL.

CDR3 in amino acids: CASSRGPAGTNEKLFF. The CDR3 DNA follows: TGTGCCAGCAGCAGGGGGCCTGCGGGGACTAATGAAAAACTGTTTTTT. V and J are TRBV5-6 and TRBJ1-4, with 7 bases aligning to TRBD1. The CDR3 has 16 amino acids. V dropped 4 bases and J dropped 2; count of bases not matched to a gene: 8. CDR1 is SGHDT, CDR2 YYEEEE, per germline.

The chain employs TRBV12-2 and TRBJ2-7; the DNA was not compared with TRBD2, the D call given in the table. TRBV12-2 is a documented pseudogene. CDR3 length equals 14 residues. CDR3 DNA sequence: TGTGCAAGTCGCTTAGGTGGTAGCGGGAGATTAGGGGACTTC. It yields the protein CASRLGGSGRLGDF.

The chain carries TRBV18 and TRBJ1-1; TRBD1 agrees at 7 bases. V shed 8 bases and J 0 bases; nucleotides not matched to a gene: 6. CDR1 and CDR2 (germline): KGHSH, LQKENI. The CDR3 extends over 14 amino acids. The CDR3 here is CASNLQGLNTEAFF. The CDR3, as DNA: TGTGCCAGCAATTTACAGGGGCTGAACACTGAAGCTTTCTTT.

J is TRBJ1-2 and V is TRBV15, with D perhaps TRBD1 (6 bases). CDR1 is LNHNV and CDR2 is YYDKDF in the germline V gene (reference sequence). This CDR3 is 14 amino acids long. Deletions cut 4 bases from V and 1 base from J, with 10 bases between. CDR3 in DNA: TGTGCCACCAGCACGGCCAGGGGTAACTATGGCTACACCTTC. Translated, it gives CATSTARGNYGYTF.

The chain combines TRBV28 with TRBJ2-7; D is possibly TRBD2 (5 bases). Trimming shortened V by 6 bases and J by 4 bases, and 19 bases separated the two germline ends. The CDR3 covers 15 residues. Germline CDR1 MDHEN, CDR2 SYDVKM. CDR3 DNA: TGTGCCAGCAGGACCCAAATGCGGGTTGGGTACGAGCAGTACTTC. As protein: CASRTQMRVGYEQYF.

The chain uses TRBV18 and TRBJ1-1, with 10 bases that match TRBD1. Germline V gene lookup returns CDR1 KGHSH and CDR2 LQKENI. Trimming took 3 bases from V and 3 from J; bases not matched to a gene: 7. CDR3 length: 16 residues. The CDR3 loop reads CASSPRTGGRDTEAFF. DNA for the CDR3: TGTGCCAGCTCACCCAGGACAGGGGGGCGGGACACTGAAGCTTTCTTT.